This T cell receptor beta chain was recorded in a study of T-cell memory formation after mild COVID-19. About the research overall: Largely donor-specific TCR clusters were found. Regarding the study as a whole: Later expanders leaned CD4+, whereas day 15 to 85 contracting clones were balanced CD4/CD8. Mostly located in CM and EM were contracting CD4+ clones, with contracting CD8+ clones located in EMRA.

With regard to this clonotype: Its cognate antigen is unknown.

TCR alpha and TCR beta cDNA libraries carrying sample barcodes and UMIs came from 5'RACE with constant-segment primers. TCRdb recomputed calls from the 5' RACE reads with MiXCR, one row per CDR3 protein. The sample has 410,000 or so distinct CDR3 sequences, under 25% seen once. The germline gives CDR1 SGDLS, CDR2 YYNGEE. Losses at the gene ends were 4 bases for V and 3 bases for J; bases not matched to a gene: 11. The CDR3 runs 16 residues. The TCR originated in an adult woman who had mild COVID-19 (a few samples of this study predate the infection). Cell type and time point are not known. J is TRBJ2-5 and V is TRBV9, with 8 bases aligning to TRBD1. The sequenced sample was PBMCs or a T cell subset sorted from them (not recorded which). This chain's CDR3 is CASSPRWGQAKETQYF. CDR3 bases: TGTGCCAGCAGCCCCCGCTGGGGACAGGCGAAAGAGACCCAGTACTTC.